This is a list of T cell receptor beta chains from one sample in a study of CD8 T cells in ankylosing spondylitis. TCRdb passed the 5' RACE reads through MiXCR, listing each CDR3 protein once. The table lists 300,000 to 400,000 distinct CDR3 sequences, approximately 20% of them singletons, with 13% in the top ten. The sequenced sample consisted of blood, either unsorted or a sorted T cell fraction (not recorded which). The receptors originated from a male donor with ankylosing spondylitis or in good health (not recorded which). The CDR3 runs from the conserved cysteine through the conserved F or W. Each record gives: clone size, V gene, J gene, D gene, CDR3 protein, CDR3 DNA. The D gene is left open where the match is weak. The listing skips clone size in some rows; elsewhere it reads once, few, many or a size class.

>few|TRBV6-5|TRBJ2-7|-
CASSYWPVRGQYEQYF
TGTGCCAGCAGTTACTGGCCAGTTCGGGGGCAATACGAGCAGTACTTC
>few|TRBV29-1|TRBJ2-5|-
CSVELLALQETQYF
TGCAGCGTTGAATTACTAGCACTCCAAGAGACCCAGTACTTC
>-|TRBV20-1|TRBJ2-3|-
CSAGSSWGTSTDTQYF
TGCAGTGCCGGATCCTCGTGGGGAACTAGCACAGATACGCAGTATTTT
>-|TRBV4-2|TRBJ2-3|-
CASSQEWGTVDTQYF
TGTGCCAGCAGCCAAGAGTGGGGTACCGTTGATACGCAGTATTTT
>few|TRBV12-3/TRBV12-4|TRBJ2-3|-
CASSFWQGADTQYF
TGTGCCAGCAGTTTCTGGCAGGGCGCAGATACGCAGTATTTT
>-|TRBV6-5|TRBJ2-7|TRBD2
CASSSERGTSYEQYF
TGTGCCAGCAGTTCGGAGCGGGGGACCTCCTACGAGCAGTACTTC
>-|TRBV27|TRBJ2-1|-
CASSSNLLAFSWFF
TGTGCCAGCAGTTCAAACTTACTAGCTTTCTCGTGGTTCTTC
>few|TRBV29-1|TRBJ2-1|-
CSVTHNEQFF
TGCAGCGTGACCCACAATGAGCAGTTCTTC
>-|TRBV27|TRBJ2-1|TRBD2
CASRFAGGGNEQFF
TGTGCCAGCAGATTTGCGGGGGGCGGTAATGAGCAGTTCTTC
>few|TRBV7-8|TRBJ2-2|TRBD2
CASILGPGLAFTGELFF
TGTGCCAGCATCCTGGGGCCGGGACTAGCGTTCACCGGGGAGCTGTTTTTT
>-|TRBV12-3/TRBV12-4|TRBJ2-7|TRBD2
CASSLASGTTYEQYF
TGTGCCAGCAGTCTCGCTAGCGGGACTACCTACGAGCAGTACTTC
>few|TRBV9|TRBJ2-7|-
CASSVESSFYEQYF
TGTGCCAGCAGCGTAGAGAGTAGTTTCTACGAGCAGTACTTC
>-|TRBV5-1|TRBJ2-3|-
CASSLAFGVGGTDTQYF
TGCGCCAGCAGCTTGGCCTTCGGGGTGGGGGGCACAGATACGCAGTATTTT
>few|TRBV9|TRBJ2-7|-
CASGSSYEQYF
TGTGCCAGCGGGAGCTCCTACGAGCAGTACTTC
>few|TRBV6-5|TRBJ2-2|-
CASSYFGDSGELFF
TGTGCCAGCAGTTACTTTGGGGATTCCGGGGAGCTGTTTTTT
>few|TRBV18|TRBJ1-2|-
CASSPSDSPYGYTF
TGTGCCAGCTCACCATCCGACAGTCCCTATGGCTACACCTTC
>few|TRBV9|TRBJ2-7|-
CASSGTVMGYEQYF
TGTGCCAGCAGCGGTACAGTCATGGGCTACGAGCAGTACTTC
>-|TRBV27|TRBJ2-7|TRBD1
CASRTGTGPSYEQYF
TGTGCCAGCAGAACCGGGACAGGGCCCTCCTACGAGCAGTACTTC
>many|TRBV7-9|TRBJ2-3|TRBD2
CASSTRLAGEADTQYF
TGTGCCAGCAGCACCCGACTAGCGGGGGAAGCAGATACGCAGTATTTT
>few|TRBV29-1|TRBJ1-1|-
CSVEDTTEAFF
TGCAGCGTTGAAGATACCACTGAAGCTTTCTTT
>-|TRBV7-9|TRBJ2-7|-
CASSPRGNEQYF
TGTGCCAGCAGCCCCAGAGGGAACGAGCAGTACTTC
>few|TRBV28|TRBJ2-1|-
CATQKDGYNEQFF
TGTGCCACCCAAAAGGACGGTTACAATGAGCAGTTCTTC
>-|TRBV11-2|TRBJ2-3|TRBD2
CASSWGLAGGGDTQYF
TGTGCCAGCAGCTGGGGACTAGCGGGGGGCGGAGATACGCAGTATTTT
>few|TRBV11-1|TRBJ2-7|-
CASSPGRTYEQYF
TGTGCCAGCAGCCCGGGAAGGACCTACGAGCAGTACTTC
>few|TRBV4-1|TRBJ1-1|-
CASSQSAWGMNTEAFF
TGCGCCAGCAGCCAGTCCGCTTGGGGGATGAACACTGAAGCTTTCTTT
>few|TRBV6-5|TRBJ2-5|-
CASSYSDTPETQYF
TGTGCCAGCAGTTACTCCGACACCCCTGAGACCCAGTACTTC
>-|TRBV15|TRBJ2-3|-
CATSRDRVGAVTDTQYF
TGTGCCACCAGCAGAGATCGGGTGGGGGCCGTCACAGATACGCAGTATTTT
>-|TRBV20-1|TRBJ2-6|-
CSARDGAANVLTF
TGCAGTGCTAGAGATGGAGCGGCCAACGTCCTGACTTTC
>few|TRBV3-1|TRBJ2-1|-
CASSQGRGGGAYNEQFF
TGTGCCAGCAGCCAAGGGAGGGGCGGCGGGGCCTACAATGAGCAGTTCTTC
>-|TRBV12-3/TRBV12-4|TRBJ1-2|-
CASRVAGPSIYGYTF
TGTGCCAGCAGGGTGGCAGGGCCGTCGATCTATGGCTACACCTTC
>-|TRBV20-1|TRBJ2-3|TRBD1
CSVFEGQGAYYLGTDTQYF
TGCAGTGTTTTTGAGGGACAGGGGGCTTACTATCTTGGGACAGATACGCAGTATTTT
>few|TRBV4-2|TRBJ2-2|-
CASSQTAGFANTGELFF
TGTGCCAGCAGCCAAACCGCAGGATTCGCGAACACCGGGGAGCTGTTTTTT
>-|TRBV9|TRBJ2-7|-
CASSETGDEQYF
TGTGCCAGCAGCGAGACGGGGGACGAGCAGTACTTC
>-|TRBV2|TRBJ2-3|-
CASIKDTQYF
TGTGCCAGCATCAAAGATACGCAGTATTTT
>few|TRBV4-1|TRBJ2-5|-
CASSFGAGSQETQYF
TGCGCCAGCAGCTTCGGGGCGGGATCCCAAGAGACCCAGTACTTC
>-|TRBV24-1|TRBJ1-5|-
CATSEGEQPQHF
TGTGCCACCAGTGAAGGGGAACAGCCCCAGCATTTT
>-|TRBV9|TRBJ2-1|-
CASSVGGGPEQFF
TGTGCCAGCAGCGTAGGGGGGGGGCCTGAGCAGTTCTTC
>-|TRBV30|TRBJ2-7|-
CAWADRSYEQYF
TGTGCCTGGGCCGACAGGTCCTACGAGCAGTACTTC
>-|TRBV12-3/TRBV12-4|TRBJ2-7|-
CASSPRHGTEPSYEQYF
TGTGCCAGCAGCCCCAGGCATGGCACTGAGCCCTCCTACGAGCAGTACTTC
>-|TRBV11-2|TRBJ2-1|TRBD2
CASSPGTSGGPIKYEQFF
TGTGCCAGCAGCCCTGGGACTAGCGGGGGCCCTATCAAGTATGAGCAGTTCTTC
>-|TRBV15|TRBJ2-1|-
CATSGGLAREQFF
TGTGCCACCAGCGGGGGGCTAGCCCGGGAGCAGTTCTTC
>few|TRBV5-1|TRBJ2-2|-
CASSTSGGELFF
TGCGCCAGCAGCACCTCAGGCGGGGAGCTGTTTTTT
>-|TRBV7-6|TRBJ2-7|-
CASSPDRNYEQYF
TGTGCCAGCAGCCCCGACAGGAACTACGAGCAGTACTTC
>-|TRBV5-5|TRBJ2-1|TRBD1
CASSTDKAGTGAFNEQFF
TGTGCCAGCAGCACCGATAAGGCCGGGACAGGGGCATTCAATGAGCAGTTCTTC
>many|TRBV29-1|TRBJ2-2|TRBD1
CSVLGQAPNGELFF
TGCAGCGTTCTGGGACAGGCCCCCAACGGGGAGCTGTTTTTT
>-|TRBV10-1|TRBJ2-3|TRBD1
CASSEGQGATDTQYF
TGCGCCAGCAGTGAGGGACAGGGGGCCACAGATACGCAGTATTTT
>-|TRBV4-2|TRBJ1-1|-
CASSQGGWEAFF
TGTGCCAGCAGCCAAGGGGGGTGGGAAGCTTTCTTT
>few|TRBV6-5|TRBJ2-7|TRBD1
CASSSPFSAGGYEQYF
TGTGCCAGCAGTTCCCCTTTTTCTGCAGGGGGCTACGAGCAGTACTTC
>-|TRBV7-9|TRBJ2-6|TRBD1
CASRGQGNFGGANVLTF
TGTGCCAGCAGGGGACAGGGGAACTTCGGTGGGGCCAACGTCCTGACTTTC
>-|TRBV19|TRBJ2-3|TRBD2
CASSMVLAGEIADTQYF
TGTGCCAGTAGTATGGTTCTAGCGGGGGAGATCGCAGATACGCAGTATTTT
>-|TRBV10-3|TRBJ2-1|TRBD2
CAISASGSYNEQFF
TGTGCCATCAGCGCTAGCGGCTCCTACAATGAGCAGTTCTTC